The 26 T cell receptor beta chains below come from one sample, sequenced in a study of blood T cells in healthy people across ages. It was with a sample-barcoded 5' primer and a J-beta primer mix that a second PCR of roughly 7 to 12 cycles was run. TCRdb reprocessed the 5' RACE reads with MiXCR, giving one entry per CDR3 protein. The table includes over 1,500,000 distinct CDR3 sequences, around 48% detected once. The specimen sequenced was blood. These receptors all stem from a woman aged 40 to 55 in good health.

The rearrangement links TRBV7-2 to TRBJ2-7; 7 positions match TRBD2. The DNA end is a closer match to TRBJ2-5, so the J assignment may be wrong. CDR3 length: 15 amino acids. CDR1 is SGHTA, CDR2 FQGNSA, per germline. This CDR3 is CASSSVLGPGGTQYF. CDR3 sequence (DNA): TGTGCCAGCAGTTCCGTATTAGGACCGGGGGGGACCCAGTACTTC.

This sequence joins TRBV6-6 and TRBJ1-6; 8 bases are shared with TRBD1. V trimming: 8 bases; J trimming: 4 bases; junction bases outside the gene matches: 10. The CDR3 spans 16 residues. Germline V gene lookup returns CDR1 MNHNY and CDR2 SVGAGI (reference sequence). CDR3 region: CASSISRDRYNSPLHF. In nucleotides, the CDR3 is TGTGCCAGCTCTATATCCCGGGACAGGTATAATTCACCCCTCCACTTT.

This chain uses TRBV6-5 with TRBJ2-1, with 8 bases identical to TRBD2. The CDR3 length is 16 residues. In germline, CDR1 is MNHEY, CDR2 SVGAGI. V lost 4 bases to trimming and J lost 4 bases; unmatched junction nucleotides: 9. This CDR3 reads CASSSGAGGSYNEQFF. DNA of the CDR3: TGTGCCAGCAGTTCCGGGGCGGGGGGCTCATACAATGAGCAGTTCTTC.

The J gene is TRBJ2-5, the V gene TRBV20-1, with D unclear. V lost 3 bases and J lost 5, with 10 bases in between. The CDR3 totals 12 residues. CDR1 DFQATT and CDR2 SNEGSKA come from the germline V gene (reference sequence). The CDR3 loop reads CSASSRRETQYF. The CDR3 DNA follows: TGCAGTGCTAGTTCCCGGCGGGAGACCCAGTACTTC.

This clonotype was observed a handful of times. Relative to the germline gene, one junction end is altered; a read error may explain this. The chain has TRBV5-1 and TRBJ2-1; D gene ambiguous. Germline CDR1 is SGHRS and CDR2 is YFSETQ. This CDR3 spans 14 amino acids. CDR3 coding DNA: TGTGCCAGCAGTCTGGAAGGGACCTACAATGAGCAGTTCTTC. The encoded protein is CASSLEGTYNEQFF.

The V gene is TRBV7-9, the J gene TRBJ2-5; 12 bases map to TRBD1. Trimming removed 4 bases from V and 2 bases from J; junction bases left unmatched: 5. This CDR3 spans 16 amino acids. Germline values: CDR1 SEHNR, CDR2 FQNEAQ (reference sequence). CDR3 protein: CASSYRDRGLQETQYF. CDR3 nucleotide sequence: TGTGCCAGCAGCTACCGGGACAGGGGGCTTCAAGAGACCCAGTACTTC.

V and J are TRBV4-2 and TRBJ2-1; 11 bases align to TRBD1. The CDR3 extends over 16 amino acids. V dropped 0 bases and J dropped 9; count of bases not matched to a gene: 7. Germline V lookup: CDR1 LGHNA, CDR2 YNFKEQ. CDR3: CASSQDRTGGSREQFF. The CDR3 bases are TGTGCCAGCAGCCAAGATCGGACAGGGGGCTCACGTGAGCAGTTCTTC.

This clonotype was seen only a few times. The V and J genes are TRBV29-1 and TRBJ2-5; 8 positions agree with TRBD2. The CDR3 runs to 15 residues. With 6 bases clipped from V and 1 base from J, the junction kept 10 bases outside the gene matches. Germline lookup yields CDR1 SQVTM and CDR2 ANQGSEA. CDR3 amino acids: CSVGFGGAPQETQYF. CDR3 in DNA: TGCAGCGTGGGGTTCGGGGGGGCCCCCCAAGAGACCCAGTACTTC.

This clonotype was found a few times. Possible read error: a much larger clone is one base away. The CDR3 region is CASRLTGDYGYTF. DNA for the CDR3: TGTGCCAGCAGGTTGACAGGGGACTATGGCTACACCTTC. The chain has TRBV28 and TRBJ1-2; 8 nucleotides line up with TRBD1. V shed 6 bases and J 3 bases; nucleotides not matched to a gene: 3. CDR3 length: 13 residues. The germline V gene has CDR1 MDHEN and CDR2 SYDVKM.

This clonotype was detected only a few times. V usage is TRBV4-1 and J usage is TRBJ2-7, with D perhaps matching TRBD1 (5 bases). The CDR3 loop spans 14 amino acids. V was shortened by 2 bases and J by 3 bases, with 11 bases between the two germline ends. The germline CDR1 and CDR2 sequences are MGHRA and YSYEKL. CDR3 residues: CASSQTGRVYEQYF. In DNA form, the CDR3 reads TGCGCCAGCAGCCAAACAGGCCGAGTCTACGAGCAGTACTTC.

This clonotype has more than one count but fewer than ten. The chain joins TRBV5-1 to TRBJ2-5, with TRBD1 as a possible D gene (5 bases). The last part of the DNA fits TRBJ2-7 better; the J call may be wrong. CDR1 is SGHRS, CDR2 YFSETQ, per germline. CDR3 length equals 14 residues. CDR3 in DNA: TGCGCCAGCAGCTTAGCATGGGGCAGCGACGAGCAGTACTTC. Residues: CASSLAWGSDEQYF.

On this clonotype itself: Its ends do not fully match the called genes, so a read error is possible. V gene TRBV7-7 combines with J gene TRBJ2-6, with a weak D call TRBD1 (6 bases). This CDR3 comprises 15 residues. Germline CDR1 reads SSHAT; CDR2 reads FNYEAQ (reference sequence). CDR3 coding DNA: TGTACCAGCAGCTCCCAGGGGTTCGGGGCCAACGTCCTGACTTTC. As protein: CTSSSQGFGANVLTF.

The chain couples TRBV6-5 to TRBJ2-1, with 9 bases lining up with TRBD1. J gave up 12 bases and V 6 bases, and 18 bases lay outside the gene matches. Germline CDR1 and CDR2: MNHEY and SVGAGI. The CDR3 is made up of 16 amino acids. The CDR3 loop reads CASRRSGTGIDRGQFF. CDR3 DNA: TGTGCCAGCAGACGATCCGGGACAGGGATCGACCGGGGGCAGTTCTTC.

This clonotype has ten or more counts. CDR3 DNA: TGCAGCGTTGAGGGGAGAGGAGCGGATAACTATGGCTACACCTTC. Encoded protein: CSVEGRGADNYGYTF. This chain connects TRBV29-1 to TRBJ1-2; D gene uncertain. CDR1 is SQVTM, CDR2 ANQGSEA, per germline. Trimming stripped 3 bases from V and 1 base from J, with 15 bases between. The CDR3 has 15 amino acids. Together with reference TRBV29-1 and TRBJ1-2, the CDR3 gives the full variable domain: SAVISQKPSRDICQRGTSLTIQCQVDSQVTMMFWYRQQPGQSLTLIATANQGSEATYESGFVIDKFPISRPNLTFSTLTVSNMSPEDSSIYLCSVEGRGADNYGYTFGSGTRLTVV.

V usage is TRBV24-1 and J usage is TRBJ1-2; unclear D gene. The CDR3 has 13 amino acids. Trimming shortened V by 3 bases and J by 4 bases, and 8 bases separated the two germline ends. CDR1 is KGHDR, CDR2 SFDVKD, per germline. CDR3 nucleotides: TGTGCCACCAGTGATGTCGACGGCTATGGCTACACCTTC. As protein: CATSDVDGYGYTF.

V usage is TRBV20-1 and J usage is TRBJ1-2; D unresolved. V was trimmed by 1 base and J by 2 bases, leaving 11 bases between them. CDR3 length: 14 amino acids. The germline gives CDR1 DFQATT, CDR2 SNEGSKA (reference sequence). Here the CDR3 reads CSARVSRSNYGYTF. In DNA form, the CDR3 reads TGCAGTGCTAGAGTCTCGCGGTCGAACTATGGCTACACCTTC.

This clonotype was picked up many times. The chain is built from TRBV5-6 and TRBJ2-5, with D hard to call. CDR1 and CDR2 (germline): SGHDT, YYEEEE. This CDR3 comprises 15 residues. V lost 2 bases, J lost 0 bases, and 11 bases lay in between. The CDR3 loop is CASSLLGLYQETQYF. The CDR3 DNA reads as TGTGCCAGCAGCTTACTCGGGTTGTACCAAGAGACCCAGTACTTC.

In the case of this clonotype: The germline gene is not matched at one end of the junction; a read error may be the cause. J is TRBJ2-3 and V is TRBV7-8; D is possibly TRBD1 or TRBD2 (5 bases each). The CDR3 runs 14 residues. CDR1 and CDR2 (germline): SGHVS, FQNEAQ. CDR3 region: CASSFLASTGTQYF. CDR3 DNA sequence: TGTGCCAGCAGCTTTCTCGCTAGCACAGGTACGCAGTATTTT.

This clonotype was seen only a few times. This chain connects TRBV5-1 to TRBJ2-3, with D perhaps given as TRBD1 or TRBD2 (5 bases each). Trimming pared 4 bases from V and 5 bases from J, leaving 14 bases between. In germline, CDR1 is SGHRS, CDR2 YFSETQ. CDR3 length equals 14 residues. The CDR3 bases are TGCGCCAGCAGCCCGGAGAGGGGTGGAGATACGCAGTATTTT. Translated: CASSPERGGDTQYF.

This clonotype was seen once. V and J are TRBV20-1 and TRBJ2-1; 10 bases agree with TRBD2. Losses at the gene ends were 6 bases for V and 3 bases for J; bases not matched to a gene: 17. This CDR3 is 18 amino acids long. CDR1 is DFQATT and CDR2 is SNEGSKA in the germline V gene (reference sequence). The CDR3, as DNA: TGCAGTGCCGTACAACCGGGACTAGCGTTAACGAACTACAATGAGCAGTTCTTC. This codes for CSAVQPGLALTNYNEQFF.

Regarding this clonotype: The germline gene is not matched at one end of the junction; a read error may be the cause. This sequence joins TRBV6-1 and TRBJ2-5; maybe TRBD1 (6 bases). The CDR3 is 14 amino acids. Germline-derived CDR1 and CDR2 are MNHNS and SASEGT. CDR3 residues: CVSRRTEVQETQYF. The CDR3 nucleotides are TGTGTCAGCAGGAGGACAGAGGTCCAAGAGACCCAGTACTTC.

For this clonotype: This may be a read error: a much more frequent sequence differs by one nucleotide. CDR3 in DNA: TGTGCCGGCAGCCCCGGGACACTCCAAGAGACCCAGTACTTC. Translation: CAGSPGTLQETQYF. This sequence joins TRBV5-5 and TRBJ2-5; a possible D gene is TRBD1 (6 bases). This CDR3 comprises 14 residues. Germline V gives CDR1 SGHKS, CDR2 YYEKEE (reference sequence).

The chain employs TRBV6-6 and TRBJ2-5, with unresolved D. The CDR3 extends over 14 amino acids. V was cut by 9 bases and J by 2 bases, with 16 bases left in between. Germline V gene data show CDR1 as MNHNY and CDR2 as SVGAGI (reference sequence). This CDR3 reads CASINNIRQETQYF. The CDR3 DNA is TGTGCCAGTATCAACAATATCAGACAAGAGACCCAGTACTTC.

CDR3 DNA: TGCGCCAGCAGCCAAGTTGGGGTAACTCAGCCCCAGCATTTT. Translating gives CASSQVGVTQPQHF. The chain joins TRBV4-1 to TRBJ1-5; no clear D. Germline CDR1 MGHRA, CDR2 YSYEKL. Trimming left V 1 base short and J 6 bases short, with 10 bases between. The CDR3 has 14 amino acids.

The genes are TRBV7-2 and TRBJ2-5; TRBD2 agrees at 8 bases. The germline V gene encodes CDR1 SGHTA and CDR2 FQGNSA. The length of the CDR3 is 18 residues. Germline trimming cut 5 bases from V and 5 bases from J; bases unmatched to any gene: 19. The CDR3 nucleotides are TGTGCCAGCAGCGCTAGAGAGGCTTATCGGGGGGGCTTGGAGACCCAGTACTTC. Encoded protein: CASSAREAYRGGLETQYF.

This clonotype was recorded a few times. The CDR3 region has the DNA TGTGCCAGCAGGTTACAGCGACGGACAGGGGGCTATGGCTACACCTTC. As protein: CASRLQRRTGGYGYTF. The chain employs TRBV6-5 and TRBJ1-2, with TRBD1 matching 10 bases. The length of the CDR3 is 16 residues. Per germline, CDR1 MNHEY and CDR2 SVGAGI. Unmatched junction bases numbered 11, after V lost 6 bases and J lost 4 bases.